These T cell receptor beta chains were read from a single sample in a study of cytomegalovirus exposure and HLA in healthy donors. Clones were read by immunoSEQ multiplex PCR, and TCRdb kept only the in-frame ones, dropping some. Its table lists 40,000 to 50,000 clones. Sequenced input: PBMCs. The receptors were gathered from a man between 25 and 39 years old in good health and CMV-seronegative. CDR3s include the opening cysteine and the closing phenylalanine or tryptophan. D genes are given only for firm matches.

TRBJ1-1 | - | TRBV6-6 | CASSYLRDTDVAFF | TGTGCCAGCAGTTACCTCCGGGACACCGATGTAGCTTTCTTT
TRBJ1-2 | - | TRBV5-6 | CASSTGGSWGYTF | TGTGCCAGCAGTACCGGGGGGTCGTGGGGCTACACCTTC
TRBJ1-2 | TRBD1 | TRBV18 | CASSPRDRGVDGYTF | TGTGCCAGCTCACCACGGGACAGGGGAGTCGATGGCTACACCTTC
TRBJ1-4 | - | TRBV18 | CASSPKTGVNEKLFF | TGTGCCAGCTCACCCAAGACAGGAGTTAATGAAAAACTGTTTTTT
TRBJ2-2 | - | TRBV5-4 | CASTGGAGLFSGELFF | TGTGCCAGCACGGGCGGGGCAGGGTTATTCTCCGGGGAGCTGTTTTTT
TRBJ1-2 | TRBD1 | TRBV18 | CASSPSDRAHHYGYTF | TGTGCCAGCTCACCTTCGGACAGGGCCCATCACTATGGCTACACCTTC
TRBJ1-1 | TRBD1 | TRBV19 | CASSRAGGVNTEAFF | TGTGCCAGTAGTAGGGCAGGGGGCGTGAACACTGAAGCTTTCTTT
TRBJ1-2 | TRBD1 | TRBV5-1 | CASSLEDREGYTF | TGCGCCAGCAGCTTGGAAGACAGGGAGGGCTACACCTTC
TRBJ2-7 | TRBD1 | TRBV10-2 | CASRGGTGGAGNYEQYF | TGCGCCAGCAGGGGGGGGACAGGGGGCGCGGGGAACTACGAGCAGTACTTC
TRBJ2-2 | - | TRBV4-1 | CASSVLEGRSTGELFF | TGCGCCAGCAGCGTACTGGAGGGGCGGTCCACCGGGGAGCTGTTTTTT
TRBJ2-1 | TRBD2 | TRBV7-9 | CASSLGAGVGNEQFF | TGTGCCAGCAGCCTAGGAGCGGGGGTAGGCAATGAGCAGTTCTTC
TRBJ1-2 | - | TRBV6-5 | CASSYGTGNYGYTF | TGTGCCAGCAGTTACGGTACAGGGAACTATGGCTACACCTTC
TRBJ1-4 | - | TRBV18 | CASSPMGATNEKLFF | TGTGCCAGCTCACCAATGGGAGCGACTAATGAAAAACTGTTTTTT
TRBJ2-1 | - | TRBV18 | CASSPPGLANEQFF | TGTGCCAGCTCACCGCCGGGACTGGCCAATGAGCAGTTCTTC
TRBJ2-5 | TRBD2 | TRBV6-1 | CATAGGWEETQYF | TGTGCCACAGCGGGAGGTTGGGAAGAGACCCAGTACTTC
TRBJ2-5 | - | TRBV4-3 | CASSQDKEGKTQYF | TGCGCCAGCAGCCAAGATAAAGAGGGCAAGACCCAGTACTTC
TRBJ2-7 | TRBD2 | TRBV6-5 | CASKLAGGPAYEQYF | TGTGCCAGCAAGCTAGCGGGAGGGCCTGCCTACGAGCAGTACTTC
TRBJ1-2 | TRBD1 | TRBV4-1 | CASSQGRGQGKYGYTF | TGCGCCAGCAGCCAAGGACGGGGACAGGGGAAATATGGCTACACCTTC
TRBJ2-1 | TRBD1 | TRBV9 | CASSVGQAFPEQFF | TGTGCCAGCAGCGTCGGACAGGCCTTTCCTGAGCAGTTCTTC
TRBJ1-6 | TRBD1 | TRBV14 | CASRGTGNNSPLHF | TGTGCCAGCAGAGGGACAGGGAATAATTCACCCCTCCACTTT
TRBJ2-1 | - | TRBV9 | CASSVGEGEGDNEQFF | TGTGCCAGCAGCGTAGGGGAGGGGGAGGGTGACAATGAGCAGTTCTTC
TRBJ1-5 | - | TRBV2 | CASRGNGEYQPQHF | TGTGCCAGCAGAGGTAACGGGGAGTATCAGCCCCAGCATTTT
TRBJ1-6 | TRBD1 | TRBV18 | CASSPPTGEDSPLHF | TGTGCCAGCTCACCACCGACAGGGGAGGATTCACCCCTCCACTTT
TRBJ2-7 | - | TRBV11-2 | CASSLGGRGVSYEQYF | TGTGCCAGCAGCTTAGGGGGCAGGGGGGTCTCCTACGAGCAGTACTTC
TRBJ2-5 | - | TRBV4-3 | CASSQDTSGWETQYF | TGCGCCAGCAGCCAAGATACGAGCGGCTGGGAGACCCAGTACTTC
TRBJ2-2 | - | TRBV10-1 | CASRLSGNTGELFF | TGCGCCAGCAGACTTTCTGGGAACACCGGGGAGCTGTTTTTT
TRBJ2-1 | - | TRBV19 | CASSLGGTYNEQFF | TGTGCCAGTAGTTTGGGCGGGACGTACAATGAGCAGTTCTTC
TRBJ1-2 | - | TRBV4-3 | CASSRRPEGFNYGYTF | TGCGCCAGCAGCCGTCGACCGGAGGGTTTTAACTATGGCTACACCTTC
TRBJ2-1 | TRBD2 | TRBV27 | CASSLLAGGPGEQFF | TGTGCCAGCAGTCTTTTAGCGGGAGGGCCAGGTGAGCAGTTCTTC
TRBJ1-2 | TRBD1 | TRBV25-1 | CASSEWTGSTYGYTF | TGTGCCAGCAGTGAGTGGACAGGGTCGACATATGGCTACACCTTC
TRBJ2-5 | - | TRBV5-3 | CARSPGERETQYF | TGTGCCAGAAGCCCCGGGGAGAGAGAGACCCAGTACTTC
TRBJ2-1 | TRBD2 | TRBV4-3 | CASSYQVRLAGDDEQFF | TGCGCCAGCAGCTACCAAGTACGACTAGCGGGAGATGATGAGCAGTTCTTC
TRBJ2-7 | TRBD2 | TRBV9 | CASSGSGGGPYKQYF | TGTGCCAGCAGCGGCTCGGGGGGGGGACCCTATAAGCAGTACTTC
TRBJ1-1 | - | TRBV6-5 | CASSYGGAEAFF | TGTGCCAGCAGTTACGGAGGGGCTGAAGCTTTCTTT
TRBJ2-7 | - | TRBV9 | CASSASVAVDEQYF | TGTGCCAGCAGCGCCTCAGTGGCGGTCGACGAGCAGTACTTC
TRBJ2-7 | - | TRBV2 | CASSGASGGGEQYF | TGTGCCAGCAGTGGGGCTAGCGGAGGGGGCGAGCAGTACTTC
TRBJ1-2 | TRBD1 | TRBV4-3 | CASSQITGVGGYTF | TGCGCCAGCAGCCAAATAACAGGGGTTGGAGGCTACACCTTC
TRBJ1-2 | - | TRBV5-6 | CASSYHPGQYGYTF | TGTGCCAGCAGCTACCACCCAGGGCAATATGGCTACACCTTC
TRBJ2-1 | - | TRBV9 | CASSVAVTNEQFF | TGTGCCAGCAGCGTCGCAGTAACCAATGAGCAGTTCTTC
TRBJ1-6 | - | TRBV7-6 | CASSRGRQENNSPLHF | TGTGCCAGCAGCCGGGGCCGACAGGAAAATAATTCACCCCTCCACTTT
TRBJ2-5 | TRBD2 | TRBV9 | CASSVLAGVETQYF | TGTGCCAGCAGCGTTTTGGCGGGAGTAGAGACCCAGTACTTC
TRBJ1-1 | TRBD1 | TRBV29-1 | CSVGDSDSWAFF | TGCAGCGTTGGGGACAGTGACTCCTGGGCTTTCTTT
TRBJ1-2 | TRBD1 | TRBV29-1 | CSAPGGNYGYTF | TGCAGCGCACCAGGGGGGAACTATGGCTACACCTTC
TRBJ2-7 | - | TRBV6-1 | CASSGGESSYEQYF | TGTGCCAGCAGTGGCGGGGAAAGCTCCTACGAGCAGTACTTC
TRBJ2-1 | TRBD1 | TRBV18 | CASSPRTGYNEQFF | TGTGCCAGCTCACCCCGGACAGGCTACAATGAGCAGTTCTTC
TRBJ2-1 | TRBD1 | TRBV2 | CASRNQGAYNEQFF | TGTGCCAGCAGGAACCAGGGGGCCTACAATGAGCAGTTCTTC
TRBJ2-7 | - | TRBV7-6 | CASSLARSEDYPPYEQYF | TGTGCCAGCAGCTTAGCGCGGTCAGAGGACTATCCTCCTTACGAGCAGTACTTC
TRBJ2-7 | TRBD1 | TRBV19 | CASSAYRGPRAYEQYF | TGTGCCAGTAGTGCCTACAGGGGGCCGCGCGCGTACGAGCAGTACTTC
TRBJ2-7 | TRBD2 | TRBV4-2 | CASSQTAGGPYEQYF | TGTGCCAGCAGCCAAACAGCGGGAGGGCCCTACGAGCAGTACTTC
TRBJ1-6 | - | TRBV6-5 | CASSYKGGILNSPLHF | TGTGCCAGCAGTTATAAGGGAGGGATTCTCAATTCACCCCTCCACTTT
TRBJ1-2 | - | TRBV29-1 | CSATVGIANYGYTF | TGCAGCGCCACAGTGGGCATAGCTAACTATGGCTACACCTTC